This T cell receptor beta chain was obtained from a study of blood T cell repertoires in COVID-19. Profiling relied on immunoSEQ multiplex PCR, and the TCRdb table lists in-frame clones only, not all of them. The sample contains roughly 74,000 clones, almost 90% of which appear only once. This receptor was taken from a woman older than 75 with active or convalescent COVID-19. The sample comprised peripheral blood.

The CDR3 here is CASSPVVGNQPQHF. The DNA of the CDR3 is TGTGCCAGCAGCCCGGTAGTTGGCAATCAGCCCCAGCATTTT. The genes are TRBV7-2 and TRBJ1-5; no definite D call. This CDR3 is 14 amino acids long. CDR1 is SGHTA and CDR2 is FQGNSA in the germline V gene. Trimming removed 5 bases at V and 2 bases at J, with 10 bases between.